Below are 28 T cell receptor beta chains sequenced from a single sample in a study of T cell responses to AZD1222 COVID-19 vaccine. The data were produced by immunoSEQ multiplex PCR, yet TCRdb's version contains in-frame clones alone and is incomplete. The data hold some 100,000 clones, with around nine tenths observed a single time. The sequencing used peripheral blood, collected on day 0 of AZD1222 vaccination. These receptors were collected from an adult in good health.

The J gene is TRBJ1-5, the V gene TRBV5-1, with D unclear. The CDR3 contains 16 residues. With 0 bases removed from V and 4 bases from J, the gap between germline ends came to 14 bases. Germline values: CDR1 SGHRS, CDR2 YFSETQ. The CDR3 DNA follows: TGCGCCAGCAGCTTGGTTATCGTAGGCAGAAATCAGCCCCAGCATTTT. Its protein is CASSLVIVGRNQPQHF.

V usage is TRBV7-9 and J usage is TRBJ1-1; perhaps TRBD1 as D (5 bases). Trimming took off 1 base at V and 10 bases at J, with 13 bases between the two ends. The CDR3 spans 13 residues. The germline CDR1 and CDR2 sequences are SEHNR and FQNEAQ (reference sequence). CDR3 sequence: CASSLGQTNRAFF. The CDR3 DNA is TGTGCCAGCAGCTTAGGACAGACCAACAGAGCTTTCTTT.

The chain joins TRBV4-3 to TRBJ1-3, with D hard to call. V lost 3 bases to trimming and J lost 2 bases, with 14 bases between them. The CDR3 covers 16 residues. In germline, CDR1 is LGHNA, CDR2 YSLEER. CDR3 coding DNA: TGCGCCAGCAGCCACGCCCCGGAGGGCCCTGGAAACACCATATATTTT. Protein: CASSHAPEGPGNTIYF.

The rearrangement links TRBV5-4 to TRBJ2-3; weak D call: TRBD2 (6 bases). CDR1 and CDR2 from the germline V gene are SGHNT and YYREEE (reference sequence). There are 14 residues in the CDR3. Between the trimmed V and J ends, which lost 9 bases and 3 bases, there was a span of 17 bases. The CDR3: CATRRAHGTDTQYF. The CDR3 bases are TGTGCCACACGGAGGGCCCACGGAACAGATACGCAGTATTTT.

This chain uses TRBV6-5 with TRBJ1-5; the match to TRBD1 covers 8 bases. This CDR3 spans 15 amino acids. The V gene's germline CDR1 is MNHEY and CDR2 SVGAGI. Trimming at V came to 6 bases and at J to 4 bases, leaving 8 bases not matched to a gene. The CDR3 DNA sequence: TGTGCCAGCAGATTCCAGGGGGCTAGGAATCAGCCCCAGCATTTT. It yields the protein CASRFQGARNQPQHF.

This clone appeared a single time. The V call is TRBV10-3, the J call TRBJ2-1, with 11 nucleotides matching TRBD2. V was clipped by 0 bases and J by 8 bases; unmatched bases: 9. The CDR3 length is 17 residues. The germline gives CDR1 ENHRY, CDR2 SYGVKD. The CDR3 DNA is TGTGCCATCAGTGAGTCGGTAGCGGGGGGGCTGAGGGATGAGCAGTTCTTC. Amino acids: CAISESVAGGLRDEQFF.

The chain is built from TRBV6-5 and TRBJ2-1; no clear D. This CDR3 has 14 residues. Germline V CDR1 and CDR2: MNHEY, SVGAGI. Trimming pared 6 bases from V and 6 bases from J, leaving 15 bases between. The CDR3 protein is CASSFQIPVNEQFF. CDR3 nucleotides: TGTGCCAGCAGCTTTCAGATACCCGTCAATGAGCAGTTCTTC.

CDR3 region: CASSPVQGLGSPLHF. For the CDR3, the DNA is TGTGCCAGCAGCCCAGTTCAGGGGTTGGGGTCACCCCTCCACTTT. The genes are TRBV5-4 and TRBJ1-6; D is possibly TRBD1 (6 bases). This CDR3 spans 15 amino acids. CDR1 is SGHNT and CDR2 is YYREEE in the germline V gene (reference sequence). Trimming cost V 4 bases and J 10 bases, with 18 bases left between them.

CDR3 amino acids: CASSRQQGSTNEKLFF. The CDR3 nucleotides are TGTGCCAGCAGCCGACAACAGGGGTCAACTAATGAAAAACTGTTTTTT. The chain joins TRBV5-4 to TRBJ1-4, with 7 bases lining up with TRBD1. Trimming at V came to 4 bases and at J to 0 bases, leaving 6 bases not matched to a gene. The CDR3 extends over 16 amino acids. The V gene's germline CDR1 is SGHNT and CDR2 YYREEE (reference sequence).

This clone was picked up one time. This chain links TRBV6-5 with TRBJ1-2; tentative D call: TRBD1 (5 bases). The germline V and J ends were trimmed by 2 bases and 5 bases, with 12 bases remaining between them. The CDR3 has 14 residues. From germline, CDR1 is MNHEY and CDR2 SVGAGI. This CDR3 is CASSYGAGWYGYTF. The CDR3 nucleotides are TGTGCCAGCAGTTACGGGGCGGGATGGTATGGCTACACCTTC.

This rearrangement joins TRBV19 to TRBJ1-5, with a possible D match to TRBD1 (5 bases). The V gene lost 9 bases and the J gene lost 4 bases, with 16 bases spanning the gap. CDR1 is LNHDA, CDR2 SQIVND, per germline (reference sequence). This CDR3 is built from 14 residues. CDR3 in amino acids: CASLLTGANQPQHF. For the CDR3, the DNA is TGTGCCAGCCTGTTAACAGGTGCGAATCAGCCCCAGCATTTT.

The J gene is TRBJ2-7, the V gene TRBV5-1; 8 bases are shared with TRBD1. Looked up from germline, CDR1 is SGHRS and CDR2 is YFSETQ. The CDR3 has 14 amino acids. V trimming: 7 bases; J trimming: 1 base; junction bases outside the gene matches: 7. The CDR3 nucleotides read TGCGCCAGCTCGAAGGACAGGGCGTCCTACGAGCAGTACTTC. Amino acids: CASSKDRASYEQYF.

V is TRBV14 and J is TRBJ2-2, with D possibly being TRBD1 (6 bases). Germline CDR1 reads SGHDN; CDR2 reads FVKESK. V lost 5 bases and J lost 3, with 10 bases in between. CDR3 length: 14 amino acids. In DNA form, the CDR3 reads TGTGCCAGCAGCACAGGACAGTACACCGGGGAGCTGTTTTTT. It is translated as CASSTGQYTGELFF. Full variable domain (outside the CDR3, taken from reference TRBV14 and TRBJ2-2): EAGVTQFPSHSVIEKGQTVTLRCDPISGHDNLYWYRRVMGKEIKFLLHFVKESKQDESGMPNNRFLAERTGGTYSTLKVQPAELEDSGVYFCASSTGQYTGELFFGEGSRLTVL.

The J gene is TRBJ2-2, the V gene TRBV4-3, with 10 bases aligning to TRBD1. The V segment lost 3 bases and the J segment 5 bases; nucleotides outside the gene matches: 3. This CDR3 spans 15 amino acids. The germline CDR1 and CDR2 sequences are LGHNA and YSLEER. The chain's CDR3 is CASSHGTGETGELFF. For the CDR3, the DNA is TGCGCCAGCAGCCATGGGACAGGGGAGACCGGGGAGCTGTTTTTT.

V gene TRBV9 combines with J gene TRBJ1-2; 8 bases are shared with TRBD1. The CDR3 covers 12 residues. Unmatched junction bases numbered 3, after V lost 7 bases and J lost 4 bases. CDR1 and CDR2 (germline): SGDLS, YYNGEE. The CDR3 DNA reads TGTGCCAGCGGACAGGGCGGCTATGGCTACACCTTC. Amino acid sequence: CASGQGGYGYTF.

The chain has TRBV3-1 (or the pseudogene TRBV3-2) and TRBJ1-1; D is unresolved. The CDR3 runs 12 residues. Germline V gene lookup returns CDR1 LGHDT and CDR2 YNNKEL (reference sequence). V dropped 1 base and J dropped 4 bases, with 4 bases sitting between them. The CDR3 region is CASSQGTTEAFF. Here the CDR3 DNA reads TGTGCCAGCAGCCAAGGGACCACTGAAGCTTTCTTT.

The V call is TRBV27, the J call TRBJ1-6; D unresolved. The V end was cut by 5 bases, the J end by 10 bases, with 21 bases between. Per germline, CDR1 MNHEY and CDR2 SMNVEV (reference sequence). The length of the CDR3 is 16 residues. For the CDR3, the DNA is TGTGCCAGCAGTCCGCTGAGAGCCGGAGGCGACTCACCCCTCCACTTT. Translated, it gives CASSPLRAGGDSPLHF.

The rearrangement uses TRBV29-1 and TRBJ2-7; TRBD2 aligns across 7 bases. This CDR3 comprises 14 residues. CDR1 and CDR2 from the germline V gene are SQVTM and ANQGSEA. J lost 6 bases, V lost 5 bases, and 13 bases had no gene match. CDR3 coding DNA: TGCAGCGTTCTCACCGGGAGGATAGCCGGCGAGCAGTACTTC. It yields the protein CSVLTGRIAGEQYF.

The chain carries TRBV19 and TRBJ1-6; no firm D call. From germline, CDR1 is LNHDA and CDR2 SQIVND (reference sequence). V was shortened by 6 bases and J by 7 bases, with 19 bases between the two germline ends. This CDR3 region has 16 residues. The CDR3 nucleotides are TGTGCCAGTAGGGACCCCCCAACGGAAGGAAATTCACCCCTCCACTTT. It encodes CASRDPPTEGNSPLHF.

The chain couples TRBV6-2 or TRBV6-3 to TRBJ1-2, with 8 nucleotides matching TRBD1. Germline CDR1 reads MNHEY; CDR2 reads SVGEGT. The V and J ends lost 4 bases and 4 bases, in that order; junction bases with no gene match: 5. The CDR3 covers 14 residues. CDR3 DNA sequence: TGTGCCAGCAGTTGGACAGGGCTTTCCTATGGCTACACCTTC. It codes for CASSWTGLSYGYTF.

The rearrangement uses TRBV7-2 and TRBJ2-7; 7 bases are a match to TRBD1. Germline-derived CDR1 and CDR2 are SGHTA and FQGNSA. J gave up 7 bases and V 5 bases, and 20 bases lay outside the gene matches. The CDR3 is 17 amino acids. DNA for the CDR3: TGTGCCAGCAGCCCGAGCGGTCGGACAGGTTCAGCGCCGGAGCAGTACTTC. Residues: CASSPSGRTGSAPEQYF.

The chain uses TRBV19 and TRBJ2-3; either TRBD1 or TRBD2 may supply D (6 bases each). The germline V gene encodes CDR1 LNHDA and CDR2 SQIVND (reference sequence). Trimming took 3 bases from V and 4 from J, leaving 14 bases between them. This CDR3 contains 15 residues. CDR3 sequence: CASSMNGGRSDTQYF. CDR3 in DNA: TGTGCCAGTAGTATGAACGGGGGCAGGTCAGATACGCAGTATTTT.

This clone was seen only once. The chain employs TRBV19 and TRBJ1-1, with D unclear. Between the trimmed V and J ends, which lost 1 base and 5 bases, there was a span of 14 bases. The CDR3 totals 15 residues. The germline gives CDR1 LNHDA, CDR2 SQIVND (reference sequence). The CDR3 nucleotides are TGTGCCAGTAGTATAGGCACGCAAAGGAGGACTGAAGCTTTCTTT. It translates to CASSIGTQRRTEAFF. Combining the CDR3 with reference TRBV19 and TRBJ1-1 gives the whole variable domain DGGITQSPKYLFRKEGQNVTLSCEQNLNHDAMYWYRQDPGQGLRLIYYSQIVNDFQKGDIAEGYSVSREKKESFPLTVTSAQKNPTAFYLCASSIGTQRRTEAFFGQGTRLTVV.

In nucleotides, the CDR3 is TGTGCCAGCAGCCAGGGGACTGGAAACACCATATATTTT. It encodes CASSQGTGNTIYF. The chain employs TRBV5-4 and TRBJ1-3, with a weak D call TRBD1 (6 bases). CDR1 and CDR2 (germline): SGHNT, YYREEE (reference sequence). The CDR3 is 13 residues long. V lost 4 bases and J lost 2, with 7 bases in between.

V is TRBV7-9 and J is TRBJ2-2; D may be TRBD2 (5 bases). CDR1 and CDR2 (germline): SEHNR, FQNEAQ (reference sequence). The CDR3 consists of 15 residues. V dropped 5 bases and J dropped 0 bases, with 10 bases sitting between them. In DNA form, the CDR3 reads TGTGCCAGCAGCCTCGGGGAATCGAACACCGGGGAGCTGTTTTTT. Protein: CASSLGESNTGELFF.

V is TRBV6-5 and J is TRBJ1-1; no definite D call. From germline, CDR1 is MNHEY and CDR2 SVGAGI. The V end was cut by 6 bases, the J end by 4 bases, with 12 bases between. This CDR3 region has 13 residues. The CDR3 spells CASRGSGSTEAFF. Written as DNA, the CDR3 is TGTGCCAGCAGAGGATCGGGTAGCACTGAAGCTTTCTTT.

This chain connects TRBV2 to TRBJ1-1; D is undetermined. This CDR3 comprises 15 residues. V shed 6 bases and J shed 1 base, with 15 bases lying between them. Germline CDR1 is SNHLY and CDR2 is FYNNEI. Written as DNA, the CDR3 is TGTGCCAGCAGATTTGTAGGGCAGGCGAACACTGAAGCTTTCTTT. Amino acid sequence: CASRFVGQANTEAFF.

Written as DNA, the CDR3 is TGCGCCAGCAGCTGGGGACAGGGGGGCGGGTATACTGAAGCTTTCTTT. It encodes CASSWGQGGGYTEAFF. V and J are TRBV5-1 and TRBJ1-1; 11 bases align to TRBD1. V lost 3 bases, J lost 5 bases, and 9 bases stayed unmatched. The CDR3 is made up of 16 amino acids. CDR1 and CDR2 from the germline V gene are SGHRS and YFSETQ.